These T cell receptor beta chains were read from a single sample in a study of cytotoxic CD8 clonotypes in ibrutinib-treated CLL. This table comes from immunoSEQ multiplex PCR, and its TCRdb copy is limited to in-frame clones, with some not included. This sample has 250,000 to 350,000 clones, with roughly three quarters found just once. The sequences come from PBMCs, collected at disease progression, from a patient treated with ibrutinib. These receptors were obtained from a human donor with chronic lymphocytic leukemia. Both conserved end residues are part of each CDR3. Fields, in order: CDR3 DNA, CDR3 protein, V gene, J gene, clone size, D gene. D genes are given only for firm matches. Clone size, where shown, is once, few, many, or a class for clones that have expanded.

cdr3_nt: TGTGCCAGCAGCTTGGCCAGGGGGCTCAGCAATCAGCCCCAGCATTTT
cdr3_aa: CASSLARGLSNQPQHF
v_call: TRBV5-6
j_call: TRBJ1-5
clone_size: -
d_call: TRBD1

cdr3_nt: TGTGCCAGCAGTTTATGGCAGACCTACGAGCAGTACTTC
cdr3_aa: CASSLWQTYEQYF
v_call: TRBV28
j_call: TRBJ2-7
clone_size: -
d_call: -

cdr3_nt: TGTGCCAGCAGTTACTCGCGGGGGCGGGAGCTGTTTTTT
cdr3_aa: CASSYSRGRELFF
v_call: TRBV6-5
j_call: TRBJ2-2
clone_size: -
d_call: -

cdr3_nt: TGCGCCAGTACACACCAGGTAGCGGGACCAGAGACCCAGTACTTC
cdr3_aa: CASTHQVAGPETQYF
v_call: TRBV10-2
j_call: TRBJ2-5
clone_size: -
d_call: TRBD2

cdr3_nt: TGTGCCAGCAGTTACACCACGGGGATAGGGTACAATGAGCAGTTCTTC
cdr3_aa: CASSYTTGIGYNEQFF
v_call: TRBV6-5
j_call: TRBJ2-1
clone_size: once
d_call: -

cdr3_nt: TGCGCCAGCAGAACGGGACAGGGCACCTCTGGAAACACCATATATTTT
cdr3_aa: CASRTGQGTSGNTIYF
v_call: TRBV5-1
j_call: TRBJ1-3
clone_size: -
d_call: TRBD1

cdr3_nt: TGTGCCAGCAGCTTAAGCCAGGGGTCTGGCTACACCTTC
cdr3_aa: CASSLSQGSGYTF
v_call: TRBV7-3
j_call: TRBJ1-2
clone_size: -
d_call: -

cdr3_nt: TGCGCCAGCAGCTTGTCCATCTCCGGGTTCTATAATTCACCCCTCCACTTT
cdr3_aa: CASSLSISGFYNSPLHF
v_call: TRBV5-1
j_call: TRBJ1-6
clone_size: few
d_call: -

cdr3_nt: TGTGCCTCCCGGGGGGTGAGCTATGGCTACACCTTC
cdr3_aa: CASRGVSYGYTF
v_call: TRBV5-5
j_call: TRBJ1-2
clone_size: -
d_call: -

cdr3_nt: TGTGCCAGCTCATTAGGTCCCTCTGGGGCCAACGTCCTGACTTTC
cdr3_aa: CASSLGPSGANVLTF
v_call: TRBV18
j_call: TRBJ2-6
clone_size: -
d_call: -

cdr3_nt: TGCGCCAGCAGCTTGGCGCGGGCAGTTGAAGCTTTCTTT
cdr3_aa: CASSLARAVEAFF
v_call: TRBV5-1
j_call: TRBJ1-1
clone_size: -
d_call: -

cdr3_nt: TGTGCCAGCAGTCGGGAGTTGACCTACAATGAGCAGTTCTTC
cdr3_aa: CASSRELTYNEQFF
v_call: TRBV27
j_call: TRBJ2-1
clone_size: -
d_call: -

cdr3_nt: TGTGCCAGCAGCTTAGCGCGGGGGCGAGGTACGAACACTGAAGCTTTCTTT
cdr3_aa: CASSLARGRGTNTEAFF
v_call: TRBV7-8
j_call: TRBJ1-1
clone_size: once
d_call: -

cdr3_nt: TGTGCCAGCAGCTTAGTAGCTAGCGGGGGGTACCAAGAGACCCAGTACTTC
cdr3_aa: CASSLVASGGYQETQYF
v_call: TRBV7-2
j_call: TRBJ2-5
clone_size: -
d_call: TRBD2

cdr3_nt: TGCAGTGTACTTCTGGGGGGGCAGGAGACCCAGTACTTC
cdr3_aa: CSVLLGGQETQYF
v_call: TRBV29-1
j_call: TRBJ2-5
clone_size: -
d_call: -

cdr3_nt: TGCGCCAGCAGCCACGGGACAGGGGTGGGCGAGCAGTACTTC
cdr3_aa: CASSHGTGVGEQYF
v_call: TRBV4-1
j_call: TRBJ2-7
clone_size: few
d_call: TRBD1

cdr3_nt: TGTGCCAGCAGTGTAGGCGGTACGCAGTATTTT
cdr3_aa: CASSVGGTQYF
v_call: TRBV6-5
j_call: TRBJ2-3
clone_size: -
d_call: -

cdr3_nt: TGTGCCAGCAGTCTAACCCCCGACAGGGGCTACGAGCAGTACTTC
cdr3_aa: CASSLTPDRGYEQYF
v_call: TRBV27
j_call: TRBJ2-7
clone_size: few
d_call: TRBD1

cdr3_nt: TGCGCCAGCAGCTTGGAAGGCGTAGGGTTACCCCTCCACTTT
cdr3_aa: CASSLEGVGLPLHF
v_call: TRBV5-1
j_call: TRBJ1-6
clone_size: -
d_call: -

cdr3_nt: TGTGCCAGCAGTTTAAGGGAGGGCAACGAGCAGTACTTC
cdr3_aa: CASSLREGNEQYF
v_call: TRBV27
j_call: TRBJ2-7
clone_size: -
d_call: TRBD2

cdr3_nt: TGTGCCAGCAGCTGGGACGGTAGAAACTATGGCTACACCTTC
cdr3_aa: CASSWDGRNYGYTF
v_call: TRBV27
j_call: TRBJ1-2
clone_size: -
d_call: -

cdr3_nt: TGTGCCATCAGTGAGTCGACCAGGGACAATCAGCCCCAGCATTTT
cdr3_aa: CAISESTRDNQPQHF
v_call: TRBV10-3
j_call: TRBJ1-5
clone_size: -
d_call: -

cdr3_nt: TGTGCCAGCAGTGGGTATGGCGGGAGGGTCCTGAATGAGCAGTTCTTC
cdr3_aa: CASSGYGGRVLNEQFF
v_call: TRBV6-1
j_call: TRBJ2-1
clone_size: -
d_call: TRBD2

cdr3_nt: TGTGCCAGCAGTTTTCTACTAGCGGGGGGATACAATGAGCAGTTCTTC
cdr3_aa: CASSFLLAGGYNEQFF
v_call: TRBV5-4
j_call: TRBJ2-1
clone_size: -
d_call: TRBD2

cdr3_nt: TGTGCCAGCAGGTTCCTGGGGTCAGGGGGTTACGAGCAGTACTTC
cdr3_aa: CASRFLGSGGYEQYF
v_call: TRBV6-5
j_call: TRBJ2-7
clone_size: -
d_call: TRBD1

cdr3_nt: TGTGCCAGTAGTATTACCCTCTCGGGGTGGCGGGGAGAAAAACTGTTTTTT
cdr3_aa: CASSITLSGWRGEKLFF
v_call: TRBV19
j_call: TRBJ1-4
clone_size: few
d_call: -

cdr3_nt: TGTGCCAGTAGTAAGTCCCTAACCTCCTACGAGCAGTACTTC
cdr3_aa: CASSKSLTSYEQYF
v_call: TRBV19
j_call: TRBJ2-7
clone_size: -
d_call: -

cdr3_nt: TGTGCCAGCAGCTTACATCAAGTAGCGGGAGCTCCCTACAATGAGCAGTTCTTC
cdr3_aa: CASSLHQVAGAPYNEQFF
v_call: TRBV7-9
j_call: TRBJ2-1
clone_size: -
d_call: TRBD2

cdr3_nt: TGTGCCAGCAGTTTAACACAAGTCGCGTACGAGCAGTACTTC
cdr3_aa: CASSLTQVAYEQYF
v_call: TRBV27
j_call: TRBJ2-7
clone_size: few
d_call: -

cdr3_nt: TGTGCCGTCGGGACTACCAAGTTCTTC
cdr3_aa: CAVGTTKFF
v_call: TRBV10-3
j_call: TRBJ2-1
clone_size: -
d_call: TRBD2

cdr3_nt: TGTGCCAGCATCGAGGGGAAATCCTACGAGCAGTACTTC
cdr3_aa: CASIEGKSYEQYF
v_call: TRBV6-1
j_call: TRBJ2-7
clone_size: -
d_call: -

cdr3_nt: TGTGCCAGCAGCGTAGTAACAGGGGATGGCTACACCTTC
cdr3_aa: CASSVVTGDGYTF
v_call: TRBV9
j_call: TRBJ1-2
clone_size: -
d_call: TRBD1

cdr3_nt: TGTGCCAGCAGTGAATGGACAGTAATTTCCTACGAGCAGTACTTC
cdr3_aa: CASSEWTVISYEQYF
v_call: TRBV2
j_call: TRBJ2-7
clone_size: -
d_call: -

cdr3_nt: TGTGCCAGCAGTTCCCCAAGGAGCGGGAGGGGGGATACGCAGTATTTT
cdr3_aa: CASSSPRSGRGDTQYF
v_call: TRBV6-5
j_call: TRBJ2-3
clone_size: few
d_call: TRBD2

cdr3_nt: TGTGCCAGCAGCCCATCACCGGTCCTAGGGGATGAGCAGTTCTTC
cdr3_aa: CASSPSPVLGDEQFF
v_call: TRBV7-2
j_call: TRBJ2-1
clone_size: -
d_call: -

cdr3_nt: TGTGCCAGCAGCTCCCCGTACGACGGCTACGAGCAGTACTTC
cdr3_aa: CASSSPYDGYEQYF
v_call: TRBV7-9
j_call: TRBJ2-7
clone_size: -
d_call: -

cdr3_nt: TGTGCCAGCAGGGAACGGGGTATGCTCACTAATGAAAAACTGTTTTTT
cdr3_aa: CASRERGMLTNEKLFF
v_call: TRBV2
j_call: TRBJ1-4
clone_size: -
d_call: -

cdr3_nt: TGCGCCAGCAGCTCCAAAACAGGGGGCGCAGCGGGAGGGTATGAGACCCAGTACTTC
cdr3_aa: CASSSKTGGAAGGYETQYF
v_call: TRBV5-1
j_call: TRBJ2-5
clone_size: -
d_call: -

cdr3_nt: TGTGCCAGCAGCACCAGAGCCCAGCTTCAGTACTTC
cdr3_aa: CASSTRAQLQYF
v_call: TRBV13
j_call: TRBJ2-7
clone_size: few
d_call: -